The source of this T cell receptor (beta chain) is a study of T cell responses to AZD1222 COVID-19 vaccine. Broader study findings: Elevations in Spike-specific TCR breadth and depth followed administration of two AZD1222 doses. Repertoire sampling happened only post peak T cell response. The reported proportion of spike-specific TCRs targeting unmutated variant regions was nearly half. Mapped onto spike, vaccine-associated CD4 TCRs spanned it and were dominant at 160-218 and 743-854.

Sequenced by immunoSEQ multiplex PCR; TCRdb stores in-frame clones only, minus some. The sample has more than 140,000 clones, about 87% seen once; the top ten hold about 3.2%. CDR1 is SNHLY and CDR2 is FYNNEI in the germline V gene. The V end was cut by 1 base, the J end by 1 base, with 4 bases between. This CDR3 is 13 amino acids long. This clone has only a few counts. What it binds is not known. The starting material was peripheral blood, obtained on day 0 of MenACWY control vaccination. The source of this sequence is an adult in good health. The chain uses TRBV2 and TRBJ1-1; unclear D gene. DNA for the CDR3: TGTGCCAGCAGTGAAGTCCGGAACACTGAAGCTTTCTTT. This gives the protein CASSEVRNTEAFF.